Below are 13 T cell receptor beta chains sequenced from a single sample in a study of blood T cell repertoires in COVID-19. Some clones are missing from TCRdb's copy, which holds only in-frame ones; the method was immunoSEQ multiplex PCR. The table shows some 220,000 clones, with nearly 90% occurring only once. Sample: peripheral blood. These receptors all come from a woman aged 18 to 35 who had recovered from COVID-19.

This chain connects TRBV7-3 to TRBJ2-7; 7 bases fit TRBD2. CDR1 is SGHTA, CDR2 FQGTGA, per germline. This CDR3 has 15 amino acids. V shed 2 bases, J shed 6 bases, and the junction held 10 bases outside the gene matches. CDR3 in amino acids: CASSLLGGRAGEQYF. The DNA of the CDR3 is TGTGCCAGCAGCTTATTAGGCGGGAGAGCGGGCGAGCAGTACTTC. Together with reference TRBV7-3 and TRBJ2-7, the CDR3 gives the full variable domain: GAGVSQTPSNKVTEKGKYVELRCDPISGHTALYWYRQSLGQGPEFLIYFQGTGAADDSGLPNDRFFAVRPEGSVSTLKIQRTERGDSAVYLCASSLLGGRAGEQYFGPGTRLTVT.

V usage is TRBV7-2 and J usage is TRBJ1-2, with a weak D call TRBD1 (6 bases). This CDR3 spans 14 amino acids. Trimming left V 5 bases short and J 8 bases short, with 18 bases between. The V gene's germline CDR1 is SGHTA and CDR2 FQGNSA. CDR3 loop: CASSGQQSVTGYTF. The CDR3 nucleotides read TGTGCCAGCAGCGGACAGCAATCGGTAACGGGCTACACCTTC.

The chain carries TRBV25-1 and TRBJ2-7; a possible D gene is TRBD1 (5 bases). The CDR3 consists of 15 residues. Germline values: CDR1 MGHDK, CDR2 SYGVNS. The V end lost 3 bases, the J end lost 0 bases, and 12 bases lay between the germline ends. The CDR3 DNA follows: TGTGCCAGCAGTGAGGACACCCGTAGCTCCTACGAGCAGTACTTC. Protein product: CASSEDTRSSYEQYF.

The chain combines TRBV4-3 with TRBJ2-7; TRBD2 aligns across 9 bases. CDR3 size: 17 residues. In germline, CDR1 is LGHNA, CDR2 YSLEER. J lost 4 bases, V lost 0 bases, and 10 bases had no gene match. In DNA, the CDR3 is TGCGCCAGCAGCCAAGACTTGGCTAGCGGGACTCAATACGAGCAGTACTTC. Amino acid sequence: CASSQDLASGTQYEQYF.

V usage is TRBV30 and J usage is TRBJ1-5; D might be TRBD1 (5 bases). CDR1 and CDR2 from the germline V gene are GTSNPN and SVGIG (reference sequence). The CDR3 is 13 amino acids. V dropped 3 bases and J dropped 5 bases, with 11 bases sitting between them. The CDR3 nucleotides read TGTGCCTGGAGCAGCGGGACGGATCAGCCCCAGCATTTT. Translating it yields CAWSSGTDQPQHF.

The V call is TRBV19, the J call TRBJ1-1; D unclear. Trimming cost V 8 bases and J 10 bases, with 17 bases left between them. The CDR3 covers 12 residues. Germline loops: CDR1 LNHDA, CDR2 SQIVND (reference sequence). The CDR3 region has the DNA TGTGCCAGTGATAATCGGGGAAAGAGAGCTTTCTTT. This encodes CASDNRGKRAFF.

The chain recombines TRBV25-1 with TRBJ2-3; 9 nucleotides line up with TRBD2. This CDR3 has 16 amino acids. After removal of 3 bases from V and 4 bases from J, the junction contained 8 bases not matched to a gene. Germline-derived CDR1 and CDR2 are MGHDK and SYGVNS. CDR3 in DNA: TGTGCCAGCAGTGACCCGCGGGAGGGGGGCGCAGATACGCAGTATTTT. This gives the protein CASSDPREGGADTQYF.

For the CDR3, the DNA is TGTGCCAGTAGTATGGGGCGGGGTCCCTACAATGAGCAGTTCTTC. Its translation is CASSMGRGPYNEQFF. The J gene is TRBJ2-1, the V gene TRBV19, with D perhaps TRBD2 (6 bases). Trimming pared 3 bases from V and 2 bases from J, leaving 11 bases between. CDR3 length: 15 residues. Germline assignment: CDR1 LNHDA and CDR2 SQIVND (reference sequence). The full variable domain, rest sourced from reference TRBV19 and TRBJ2-1, is DGGITQSPKYLFRKEGQNVTLSCEQNLNHDAMYWYRQDPGQGLRLIYYSQIVNDFQKGDIAEGYSVSREKKESFPLTVTSAQKNPTAFYLCASSMGRGPYNEQFFGPGTRLTVL.

The CDR3 is CAWSVRQTPYNEQFF. The CDR3 nucleotides read TGTGCCTGGAGTGTGAGGCAGACCCCCTACAATGAGCAGTTCTTC. The rearrangement links TRBV30 to TRBJ2-1, with D uncertain. The CDR3 covers 15 residues. The germline V gene encodes CDR1 GTSNPN and CDR2 SVGIG (reference sequence). The V gene lost 0 bases and the J gene lost 2 bases, with 11 bases spanning the gap.

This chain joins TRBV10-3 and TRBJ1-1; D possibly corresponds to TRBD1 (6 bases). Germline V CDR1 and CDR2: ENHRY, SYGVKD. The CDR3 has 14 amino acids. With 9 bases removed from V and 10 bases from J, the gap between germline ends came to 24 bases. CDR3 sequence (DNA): TGTGCCATTCGGGGCAGTAACAGGGAAGTAGGAGCTTTCTTT. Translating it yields CAIRGSNREVGAFF.

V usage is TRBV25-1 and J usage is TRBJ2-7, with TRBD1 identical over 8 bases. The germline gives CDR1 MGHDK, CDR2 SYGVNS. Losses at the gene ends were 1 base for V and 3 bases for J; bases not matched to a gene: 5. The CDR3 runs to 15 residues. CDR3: CASSESQGAVYEQYF. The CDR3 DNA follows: TGTGCCAGCAGTGAATCCCAGGGGGCAGTCTACGAGCAGTACTTC.

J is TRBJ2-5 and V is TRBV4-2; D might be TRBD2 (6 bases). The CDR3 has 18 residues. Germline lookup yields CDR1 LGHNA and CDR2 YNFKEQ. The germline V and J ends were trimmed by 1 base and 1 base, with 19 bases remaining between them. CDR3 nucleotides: TGTGCCAGCAGCCAAGGGACTAAGATTTTTAGCGGCCAAGAGACCCAGTACTTC. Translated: CASSQGTKIFSGQETQYF.

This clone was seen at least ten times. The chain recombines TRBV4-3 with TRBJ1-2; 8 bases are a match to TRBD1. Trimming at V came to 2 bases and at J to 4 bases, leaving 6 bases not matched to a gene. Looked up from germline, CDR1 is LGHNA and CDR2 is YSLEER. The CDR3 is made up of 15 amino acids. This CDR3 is CASSQRQGISYGYTF. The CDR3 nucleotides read TGCGCCAGCAGCCAACGACAGGGGATCTCCTATGGCTACACCTTC.